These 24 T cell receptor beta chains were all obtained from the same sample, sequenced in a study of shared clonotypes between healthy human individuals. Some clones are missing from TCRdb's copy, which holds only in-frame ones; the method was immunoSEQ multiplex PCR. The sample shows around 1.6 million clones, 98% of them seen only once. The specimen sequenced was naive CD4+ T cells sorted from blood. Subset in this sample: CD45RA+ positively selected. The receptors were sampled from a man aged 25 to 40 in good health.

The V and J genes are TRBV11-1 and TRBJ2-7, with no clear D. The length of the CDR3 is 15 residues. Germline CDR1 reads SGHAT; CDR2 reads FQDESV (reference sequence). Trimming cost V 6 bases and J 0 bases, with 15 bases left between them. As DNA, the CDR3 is TGTGCCAGCAGTCGGTTGCAGACGAGCTCCTACGAGCAGTACTTC. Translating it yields CASSRLQTSSYEQYF. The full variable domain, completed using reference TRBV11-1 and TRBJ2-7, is EAEVAQSPRYKITEKSQAVAFWCDPISGHATLYWYRQILGQGPELLVQFQDESVVDDSQLPKDRFSAERLKGVDSTLKIQPAELGDSAMYLCASSRLQTSSYEQYFGPGTRLTVT.

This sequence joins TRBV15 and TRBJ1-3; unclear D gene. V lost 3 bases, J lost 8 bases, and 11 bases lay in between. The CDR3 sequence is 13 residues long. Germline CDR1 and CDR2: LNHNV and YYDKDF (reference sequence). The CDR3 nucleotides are TGTGCCACCAGCAGCCCCCCACCCGACACCATATATTTT. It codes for CATSSPPPDTIYF.

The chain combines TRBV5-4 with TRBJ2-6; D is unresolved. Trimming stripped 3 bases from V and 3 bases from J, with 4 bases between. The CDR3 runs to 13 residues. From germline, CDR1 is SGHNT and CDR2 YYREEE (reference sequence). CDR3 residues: CASSSYGANVLTF. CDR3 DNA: TGTGCCAGCAGCTCATATGGGGCCAACGTCCTGACTTTC. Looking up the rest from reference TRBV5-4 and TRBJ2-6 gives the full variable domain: ETGVTQSPTHLIKTRGQQVTLRCSSQSGHNTVSWYQQALGQGPQFIFQYYREEENGRGNFPPRFSGLQFPNYSSELNVNALELDDSALYLCASSSYGANVLTFGAGSRLTVL.

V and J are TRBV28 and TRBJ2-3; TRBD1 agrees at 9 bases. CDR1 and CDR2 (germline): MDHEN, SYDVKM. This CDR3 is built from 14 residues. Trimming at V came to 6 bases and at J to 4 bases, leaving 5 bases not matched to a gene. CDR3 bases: TGTGCCAGCAGAACAGGGGGCCTGGCAGATACGCAGTATTTT. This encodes CASRTGGLADTQYF.

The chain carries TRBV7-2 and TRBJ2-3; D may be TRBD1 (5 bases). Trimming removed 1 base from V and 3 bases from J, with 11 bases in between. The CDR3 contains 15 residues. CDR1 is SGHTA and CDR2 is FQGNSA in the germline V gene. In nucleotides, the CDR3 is TGTGCCAGCAGCTTAGTAGCCAGGGCGACAGATACGCAGTATTTT. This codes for CASSLVARATDTQYF.

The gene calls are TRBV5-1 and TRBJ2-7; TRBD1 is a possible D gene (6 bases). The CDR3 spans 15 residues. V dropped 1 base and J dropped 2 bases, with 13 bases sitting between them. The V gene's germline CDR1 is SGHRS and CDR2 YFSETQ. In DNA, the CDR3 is TGCGCCAGCAGCTTGTTGGGACAAACTACCTACGAGCAGTACTTC. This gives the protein CASSLLGQTTYEQYF.

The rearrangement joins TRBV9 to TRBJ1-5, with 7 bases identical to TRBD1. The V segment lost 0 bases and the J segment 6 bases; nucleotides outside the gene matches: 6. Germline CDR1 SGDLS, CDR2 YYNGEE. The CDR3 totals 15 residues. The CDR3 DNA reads TGTGCCAGCAGCGTAGAGGGGGCGCCAGGTCAGCCCCAGCATTTT. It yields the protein CASSVEGAPGQPQHF.

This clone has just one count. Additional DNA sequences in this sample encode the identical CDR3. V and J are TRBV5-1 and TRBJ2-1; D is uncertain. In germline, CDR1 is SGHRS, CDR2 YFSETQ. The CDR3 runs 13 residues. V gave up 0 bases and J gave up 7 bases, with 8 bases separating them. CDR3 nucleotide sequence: TGCGCCAGCAGCTTGGAAGCGAGGAATGAGCAGTTCTTC. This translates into CASSLEARNEQFF. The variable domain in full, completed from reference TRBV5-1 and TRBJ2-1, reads KAGVTQTPRYLIKTRGQQVTLSCSPISGHRSVSWYQQTPGQGLQFLFEYFSETQRNKGNFPGRFSGRQFSNSRSEMNVSTLELGDSALYLCASSLEARNEQFFGPGTRLTVL.

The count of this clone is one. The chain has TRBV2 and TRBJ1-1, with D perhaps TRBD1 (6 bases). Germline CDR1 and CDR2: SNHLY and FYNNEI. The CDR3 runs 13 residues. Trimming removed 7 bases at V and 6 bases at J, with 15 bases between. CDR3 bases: TGTGCCAGCACTGACAGGTCAAGGGCTGAAGCTTTCTTT. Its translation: CASTDRSRAEAFF.

The CDR3 here is CASSQVGGQGSSEQYF. The CDR3 region has the DNA TGTGCCAGCAGCCAAGTAGGAGGACAGGGGTCGAGTGAGCAGTACTTC. The V call is TRBV14, the J call TRBJ2-7; 9 bases agree with TRBD1. J gave up 7 bases and V 1 base, and 11 bases lay outside the gene matches. Per germline, CDR1 SGHDN and CDR2 FVKESK. The length of the CDR3 is 16 residues.

CDR3: CAISNSVPGELFF. The DNA for the CDR3 is TGTGCCATCAGTAACTCAGTCCCCGGGGAGCTGTTTTTT. This chain links TRBV10-3 with TRBJ2-2; D is undetermined. Germline lookup yields CDR1 ENHRY and CDR2 SYGVKD. V lost 5 bases, J lost 6 bases, and 10 bases lay in between. The CDR3 consists of 13 residues.

CDR3 bases: TGCGCCAGCAGTAGCCGTGGACAGGGTCCCCTTAGCTCCTACGAGCAGTACTTC. This codes for CASSSRGQGPLSSYEQYF. V usage is TRBV5-1 and J usage is TRBJ2-7; 8 positions match TRBD1. With V trimmed by 5 bases and J by 0 bases, 16 bases remained unmatched. Germline V gene sequence: CDR1 SGHRS, CDR2 YFSETQ. The CDR3 consists of 18 residues.

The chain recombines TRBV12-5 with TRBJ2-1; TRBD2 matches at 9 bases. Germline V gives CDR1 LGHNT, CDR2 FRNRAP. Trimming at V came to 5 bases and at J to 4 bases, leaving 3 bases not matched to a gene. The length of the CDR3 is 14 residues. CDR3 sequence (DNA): TGTGCTAGTGGTCTAGCGGGACAATACAATGAGCAGTTCTTC. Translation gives CASGLAGQYNEQFF.

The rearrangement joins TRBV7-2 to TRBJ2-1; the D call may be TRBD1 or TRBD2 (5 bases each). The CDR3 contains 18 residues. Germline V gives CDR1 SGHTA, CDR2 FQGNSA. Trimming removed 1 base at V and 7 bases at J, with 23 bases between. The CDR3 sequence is CASSLVILGVEKQNEQFF. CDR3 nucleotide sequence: TGTGCCAGCAGCTTAGTGATCTTGGGGGTGGAGAAGCAAAATGAGCAGTTCTTC.

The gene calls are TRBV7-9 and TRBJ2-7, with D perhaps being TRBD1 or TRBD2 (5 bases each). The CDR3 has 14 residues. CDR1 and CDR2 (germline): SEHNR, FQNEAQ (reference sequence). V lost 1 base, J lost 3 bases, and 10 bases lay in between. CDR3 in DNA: TGTGCCAGCAGCTTAGAGGGGAGATTCTACGAGCAGTACTTC. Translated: CASSLEGRFYEQYF.

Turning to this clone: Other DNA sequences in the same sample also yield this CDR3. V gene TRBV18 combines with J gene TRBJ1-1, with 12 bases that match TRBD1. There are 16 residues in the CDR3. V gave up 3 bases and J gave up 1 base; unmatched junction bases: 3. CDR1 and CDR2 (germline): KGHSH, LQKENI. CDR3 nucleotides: TGTGCCAGCTCACCTCCGGGACAGGGGGCGAACACTGAAGCTTTCTTT. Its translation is CASSPPGQGANTEAFF. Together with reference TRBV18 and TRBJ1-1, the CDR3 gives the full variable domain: NAGVMQNPRHLVRRRGQEARLRCSPMKGHSHVYWYRQLPEEGLKFMVYLQKENIIDESGMPKERFSAEFPKEGPSILRIQQVVRGDSAAYFCASSPPGQGANTEAFFGQGTRLTVV.

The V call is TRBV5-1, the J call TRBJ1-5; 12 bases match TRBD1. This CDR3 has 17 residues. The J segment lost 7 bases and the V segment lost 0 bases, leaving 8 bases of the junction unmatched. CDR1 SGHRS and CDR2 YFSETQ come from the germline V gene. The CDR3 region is CASSLDPGTGGTQPQHF. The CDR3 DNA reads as TGCGCCAGCAGCTTGGACCCCGGGACAGGGGGCACCCAGCCCCAGCATTTT.

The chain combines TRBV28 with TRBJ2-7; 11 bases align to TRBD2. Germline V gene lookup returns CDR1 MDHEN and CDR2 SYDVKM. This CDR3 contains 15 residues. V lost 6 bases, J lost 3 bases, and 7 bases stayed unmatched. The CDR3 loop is CASRGSGRAFYEQYF. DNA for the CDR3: TGTGCCAGCAGGGGTAGCGGGAGGGCCTTCTACGAGCAGTACTTC.

CDR3 DNA sequence: TGTGCCATCAGTGTGAAGGACTCCTACGAGCAGTACTTC. Protein sequence: CAISVKDSYEQYF. The chain is built from TRBV10-3 and TRBJ2-7; D unclear. In germline, CDR1 is ENHRY, CDR2 SYGVKD. With 4 bases removed from V and 0 bases from J, the gap between germline ends came to 7 bases. CDR3 length equals 13 residues.

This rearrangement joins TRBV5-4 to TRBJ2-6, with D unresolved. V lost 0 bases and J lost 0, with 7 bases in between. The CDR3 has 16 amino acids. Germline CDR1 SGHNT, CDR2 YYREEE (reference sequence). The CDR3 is CASSLDGPSGANVLTF. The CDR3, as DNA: TGTGCCAGCAGCTTGGACGGGCCCTCTGGGGCCAACGTCCTGACTTTC.

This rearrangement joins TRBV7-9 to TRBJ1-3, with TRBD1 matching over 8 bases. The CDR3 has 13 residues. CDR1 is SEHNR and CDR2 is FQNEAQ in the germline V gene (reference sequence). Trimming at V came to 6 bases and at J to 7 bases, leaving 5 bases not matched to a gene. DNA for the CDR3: TGTGCCAGCAGACTCGGACAGGGCAACACCATATATTTT. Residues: CASRLGQGNTIYF.

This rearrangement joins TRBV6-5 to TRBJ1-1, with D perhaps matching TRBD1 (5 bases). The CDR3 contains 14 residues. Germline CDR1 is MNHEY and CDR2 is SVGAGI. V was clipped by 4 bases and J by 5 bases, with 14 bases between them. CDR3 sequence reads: CASSSLSQGTEAFF. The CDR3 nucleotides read TGTGCCAGCAGTTCCCTCTCCCAGGGAACTGAAGCTTTCTTT.

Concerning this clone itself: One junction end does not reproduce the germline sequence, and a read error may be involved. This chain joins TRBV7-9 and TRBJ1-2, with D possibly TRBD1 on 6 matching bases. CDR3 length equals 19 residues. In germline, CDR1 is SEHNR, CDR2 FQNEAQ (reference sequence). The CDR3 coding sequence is TGTGCCAGCAACTTAACGCCCCTGGGGGCTACGGCCGATAAAATTGGCTACACCTTC. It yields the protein CASNLTPLGATADKIGYTF.

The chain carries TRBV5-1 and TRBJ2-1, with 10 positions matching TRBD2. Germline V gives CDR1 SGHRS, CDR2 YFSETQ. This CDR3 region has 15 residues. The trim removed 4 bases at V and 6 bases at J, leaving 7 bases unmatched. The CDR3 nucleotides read TGCGCCAGCAGCACCTCCGGGACTAGCGTCAATGAGCAGTTCTTC. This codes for CASSTSGTSVNEQFF.